This T cell receptor beta chain was recovered during a study of CD8 T cells in ankylosing spondylitis. Germline V CDR1 and CDR2: DFQATT, SNEGSKA (reference sequence). Between the trimmed V and J ends, which lost 5 bases and 8 bases, there was a span of 22 bases. This CDR3 region has 15 residues. Points on this clonotype: Its antigen is still unknown.

Libraries for TCR beta were made by quantitative 5'-RACE with molecular barcodes. TCRdb itself ran the 5' RACE reads through MiXCR, one entry per CDR3 protein. Here the sample spans approximately 250,000 distinct CDR3 sequences, 20% to 30% being singletons. Notes on the study in general: The disease-linked clones had a CD8+ phenotype and low blood frequencies.

Specimen: blood, either unsorted or a sorted T cell fraction (not recorded which). This clonotype was obtained from a male donor with ankylosing spondylitis or in good health (not recorded which). The J gene is TRBJ2-4, the V gene TRBV20-1; tentatively, D is TRBD1 or TRBD2 (5 bases each). CDR3 sequence (DNA): TGCAGTGCTGGGAACTCCGGGACGGCCGAAGACATTCAGTACTTC. This encodes CSAGNSGTAEDIQYF.